This TCR beta chain was identified in a study of beta chain features in type 1 diabetes. Study results and limitations: VDJ junctions sequenced from type 1 diabetes patients showed fewer insertions and more deletions. High TCR expression in some cells could lead to their over-representation in cDNA sequencing. There was a moderate but significant shortening of TCRB CDR3s in all four CD4+ subsets of Type 1 diabetes patients.

V dropped 0 bases and J dropped 4 bases, with 6 bases sitting between them. The CDR3 contains 13 residues. The germline V gene has CDR1 GTSNPN and CDR2 SVGIG (reference sequence). This clone was counted only a few times. Its antigen is still unknown. Since all of the isolated RNA was reverse transcribed, expressed TCRB transcripts were what got sequenced. TCRdb keeps only in-frame clones here, not all; method: immunoSEQ multiplex PCR. The sample holds some 99,000 clones, 30% to 40% seen once. V and J are TRBV30 and TRBJ2-2, with D uncertain. The receptor was derived from a woman between 18 and 30 years old in good health. The material sequenced was stem cell memory CD4+ T cells from blood. The CDR3 sequence: CAWSVLTTGELFF. The CDR3 region has the DNA TGTGCCTGGAGTGTACTAACCACCGGGGAGCTGTTTTTT.